This T cell receptor beta chain comes out of a study of T cell responses to AZD1222 COVID-19 vaccine (dated by TCRdb to 2020 to 2023). For the study in its entirety: AZD1222 recipients given second doses at about 4 weeks or at about 12 weeks were pooled, since spike-specific TCR depth and breadth were not found to differ between the two schedules. Trial participants were enrolled by age into 18-55, 56-69 and 70-plus year subgroups, with roughly 150, 30 and 60 TCR-sequenced participants respectively. A total of under 250 trial participants underwent TCR sequencing, of whom approximately 200 had received two doses of AZD1222 and roughly 26 had received two doses of the MenACWY control vaccine.

For CDR1 and CDR2, the germline V gene lists KGHSH and LQKENI. The CDR3 has 15 amino acids, counting the end cysteine and phenylalanine. Here the CDR3 DNA is all that survives: 45 bases in frame from base 1. Trimming leaves V shorter by 1 base and J shorter by 4 bases, with the junction holding 3 bases beyond the gene matches. The CDR3 regions of human TCRbeta chains were analyzed by immunosequencing. In the authors' own workflow: Repertoire TCRs were checked for matches against a reference library of SARS-CoV-2-specific TCRs that had been generated using the MIRA antigen-specificity platform. Breadth was defined as the fraction of unique TCRs that were SARS-CoV-2-associated, and depth was defined as the fraction of total T cells that were SARS-CoV-2-associated. Using the MIRA data, each spike-specific TCR was mapped to the spike region that the TCR reacts to and placed in a CD4 or CD8 class. Log10-transformed breadth and depth values were compared by one-way ANOVA with Sidak's multiple comparisons tests. This is the immuneACCESS table as TCRdb keeps it, with only in-frame sequences that have V and J called. A part of the clones is gone; compared with another copy, unresolved V genes explain less than half, and the rest is unexplained. V, J and clone size are taken as reported in that table, and D and trimming were inferred from the DNA itself. Here the sample has roughly 35,000 clones; less than 90% occur a single time. The top ten clones comprise about 7% of the sample.

Interpreted using the paper, the time point label stands for: baseline before first vaccination. Samples from vaccinated people were obtained from the UK trials COV001 and COV002, which included a single-blind randomized controlled phase 2/3 trial of AZD1222 (ChAdOx1 nCoV-19) in healthy adults. For TCRbeta chain sequencing, PBMC samples from trial participants were taken at day 0 and at day 28 after the second dose. As for this clone: Its target antigen remains unknown. No much larger clone exists at a distance of one base, and base qualities are not known.

Paper-wide results and their limitations: Participants were mostly white British, with more females than males. The authors suggested clonal diversity may have been underestimated. CD4 TCRs associated with the vaccine covered the entire spike protein, and the dominant responses were in regions 160-218 and 743-854. In the small 56-69-year group, the increase in depth fell short of significance, most likely because of low power. Only five to seven AZD1222 recipients were SARS-CoV-2 seropositive at baseline, limiting conclusions about previously exposed vaccinees. Because no day 14 peak-response samples were available, repertoires were characterized only after the peak T cell response. After two AZD1222 doses, both the breadth and the depth of spike-specific TCRs were significantly higher than at day 0 and than in MenACWY recipients. Nearly half of unique spike-specific TCRs reportedly recognized epitopes outside regions mutated in the B.1.351 and B.1.1.7 variants.

The source material was peripheral blood, sampled on day 0 of AZD1222 vaccination. Here the chain combines TRBV18 and TRBJ2-2, and TRBD1 aligns with 7 junction nucleotides. This sequence originates from an adult in good health. The sequence in DNA is TGTGCCAGCTCACCACGGGGACAGACCACCGGGGAGCTGTTTTTT. The translation is CASSPRGQTTGELFF.